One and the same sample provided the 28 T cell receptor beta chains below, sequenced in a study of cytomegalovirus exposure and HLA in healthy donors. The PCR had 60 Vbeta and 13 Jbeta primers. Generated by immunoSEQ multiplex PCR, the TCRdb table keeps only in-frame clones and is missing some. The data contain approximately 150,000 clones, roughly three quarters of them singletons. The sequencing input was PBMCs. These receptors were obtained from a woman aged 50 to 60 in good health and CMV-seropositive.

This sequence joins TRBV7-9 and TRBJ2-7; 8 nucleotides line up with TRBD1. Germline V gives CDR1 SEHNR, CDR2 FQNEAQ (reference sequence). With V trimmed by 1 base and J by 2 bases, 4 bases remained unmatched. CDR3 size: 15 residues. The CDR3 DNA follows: TGTGCCAGCAGCTTAGTGGGCAGGGGGCCCTACGAGCAGTACTTC. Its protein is CASSLVGRGPYEQYF.

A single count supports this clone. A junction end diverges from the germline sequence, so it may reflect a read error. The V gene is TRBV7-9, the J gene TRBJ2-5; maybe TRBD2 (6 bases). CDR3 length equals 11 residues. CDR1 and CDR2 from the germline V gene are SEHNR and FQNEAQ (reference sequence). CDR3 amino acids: CSSLHGEAQYF. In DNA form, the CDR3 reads TGTTCCAGCCTCCATGGGGAGGCCCAGTACTTC. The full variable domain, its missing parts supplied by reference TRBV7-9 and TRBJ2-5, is DTGVSQNPRHKITKRGQNVTFRCDPISEHNRLYWYRQTLGQGPEFLTYFQNEAQLEKSRLLSDRFSAERPKGSFSTLEIQRTEQGDSAMYLCSSLHGEAQYFGPGTRLLVL.

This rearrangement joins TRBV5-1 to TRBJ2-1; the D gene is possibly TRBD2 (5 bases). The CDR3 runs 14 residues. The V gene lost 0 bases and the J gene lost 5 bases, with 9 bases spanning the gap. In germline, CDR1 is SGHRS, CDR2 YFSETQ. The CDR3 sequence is CASSLGGSNNEQFF. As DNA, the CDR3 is TGCGCCAGCAGCTTGGGAGGGTCTAACAATGAGCAGTTCTTC.

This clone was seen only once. Here the CDR3 reads CASSRDTVREQYF. The CDR3, as DNA: TGTGCCAGCAGCCGGGACACAGTACGGGAGCAGTACTTC. The chain joins TRBV5-6 to TRBJ2-7; perhaps TRBD1 as D (6 bases). This CDR3 has 13 amino acids. V lost 4 bases and J lost 7, with 15 bases in between. Germline-derived CDR1 and CDR2 are SGHDT and YYEEEE.

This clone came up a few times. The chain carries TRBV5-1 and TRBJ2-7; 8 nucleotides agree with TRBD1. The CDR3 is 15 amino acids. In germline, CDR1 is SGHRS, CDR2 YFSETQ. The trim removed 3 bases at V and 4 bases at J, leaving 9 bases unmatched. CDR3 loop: CASSSGRTGLYEQYF. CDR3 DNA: TGCGCCAGCAGCTCAGGACGGACAGGGTTGTACGAGCAGTACTTC.

CDR3: CASSLAPRRDTEAFF. The CDR3 nucleotides read TGTGCCAGCAGTCTAGCGCCGCGGAGGGACACTGAAGCTTTCTTT. The J gene is TRBJ1-1, the V gene TRBV25-1, with no clear D. Germline-derived CDR1 and CDR2 are MGHDK and SYGVNS. V dropped 5 bases and J dropped 3 bases, with 16 bases sitting between them. This CDR3 comprises 15 residues.

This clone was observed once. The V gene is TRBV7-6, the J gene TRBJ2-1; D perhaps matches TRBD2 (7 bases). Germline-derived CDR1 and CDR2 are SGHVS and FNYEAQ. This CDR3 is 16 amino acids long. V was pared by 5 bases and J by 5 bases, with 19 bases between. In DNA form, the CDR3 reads TGTGCCAGCAGCAGTTACATGAGGGGGGGACACAATGAGCAGTTCTTC. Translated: CASSSYMRGGHNEQFF.

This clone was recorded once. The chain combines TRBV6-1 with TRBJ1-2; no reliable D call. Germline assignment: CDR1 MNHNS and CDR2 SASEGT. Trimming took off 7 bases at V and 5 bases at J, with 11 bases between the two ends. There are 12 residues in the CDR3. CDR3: CASKRRGYGYTF. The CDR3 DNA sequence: TGTGCCAGCAAGAGAAGAGGTTATGGCTACACCTTC.

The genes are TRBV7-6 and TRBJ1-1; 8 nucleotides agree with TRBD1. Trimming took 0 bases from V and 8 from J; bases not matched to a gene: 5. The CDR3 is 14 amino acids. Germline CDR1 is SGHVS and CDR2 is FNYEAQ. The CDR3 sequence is CASSLAPGQEEAFF. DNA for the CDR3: TGTGCCAGCAGCTTAGCGCCGGGACAGGAAGAAGCTTTCTTT.

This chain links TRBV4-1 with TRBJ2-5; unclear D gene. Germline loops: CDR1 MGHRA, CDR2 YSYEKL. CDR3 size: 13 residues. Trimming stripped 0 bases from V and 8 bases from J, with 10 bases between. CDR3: CASSQDGSNTQYF. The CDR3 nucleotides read TGCGCCAGCAGCCAAGACGGGTCCAATACCCAGTACTTC.

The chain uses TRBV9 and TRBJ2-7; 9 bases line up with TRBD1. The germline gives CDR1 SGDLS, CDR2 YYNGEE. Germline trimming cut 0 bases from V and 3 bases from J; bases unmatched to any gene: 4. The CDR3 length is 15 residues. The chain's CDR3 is CASSVAPGQGYEQYF. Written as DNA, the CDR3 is TGTGCCAGCAGCGTAGCCCCGGGACAGGGCTACGAGCAGTACTTC.

Here the CDR3 DNA reads TGCGCCAGCAGCTTGAGCCAGCGGAGCTACGAGCAGTACTTC. The encoded protein is CASSLSQRSYEQYF. The chain recombines TRBV5-1 with TRBJ2-7; a possible D gene is TRBD2 (5 bases). The germline V gene has CDR1 SGHRS and CDR2 YFSETQ. Trimming took off 1 base at V and 3 bases at J, with 11 bases between the two ends. The CDR3 spans 14 residues.

CDR3 amino acids: CATSRGKGAHEQFF. CDR3 coding DNA: TGTGCCACCAGCAGAGGAAAGGGGGCCCATGAGCAGTTCTTC. The gene calls are TRBV15 and TRBJ2-1; 7 nucleotides agree with TRBD1. The CDR3 length is 14 residues. V gave up 1 base and J gave up 8 bases; unmatched junction bases: 5. From germline, CDR1 is LNHNV and CDR2 YYDKDF (reference sequence).

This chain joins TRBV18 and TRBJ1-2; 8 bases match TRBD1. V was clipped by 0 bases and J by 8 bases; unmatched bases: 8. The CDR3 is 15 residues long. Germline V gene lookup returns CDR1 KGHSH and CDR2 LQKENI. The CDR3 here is CASSPPVTGDGGYTF. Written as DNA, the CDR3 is TGTGCCAGCTCACCACCGGTGACAGGGGACGGGGGCTACACCTTC.

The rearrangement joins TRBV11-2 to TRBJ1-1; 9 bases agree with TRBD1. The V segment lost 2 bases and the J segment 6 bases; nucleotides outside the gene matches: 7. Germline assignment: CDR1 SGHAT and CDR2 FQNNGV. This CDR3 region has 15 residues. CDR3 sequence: CASSLWGQGTAEAFF. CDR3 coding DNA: TGTGCCAGCAGCTTATGGGGACAGGGTACAGCTGAAGCTTTCTTT.

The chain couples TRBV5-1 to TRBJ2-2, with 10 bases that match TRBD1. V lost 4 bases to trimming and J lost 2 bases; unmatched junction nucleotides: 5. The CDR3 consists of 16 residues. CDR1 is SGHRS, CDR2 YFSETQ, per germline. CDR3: CASSPGTGANTGELFF. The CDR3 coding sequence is TGCGCCAGCAGCCCGGGGACAGGGGCCAACACCGGGGAGCTGTTTTTT.

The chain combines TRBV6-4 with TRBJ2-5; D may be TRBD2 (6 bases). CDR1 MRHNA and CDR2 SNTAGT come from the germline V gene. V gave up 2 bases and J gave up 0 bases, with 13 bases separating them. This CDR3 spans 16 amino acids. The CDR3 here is CASSDPLSGDQETQYF. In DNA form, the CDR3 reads TGTGCCAGCAGTGACCCATTATCGGGGGACCAAGAGACCCAGTACTTC.

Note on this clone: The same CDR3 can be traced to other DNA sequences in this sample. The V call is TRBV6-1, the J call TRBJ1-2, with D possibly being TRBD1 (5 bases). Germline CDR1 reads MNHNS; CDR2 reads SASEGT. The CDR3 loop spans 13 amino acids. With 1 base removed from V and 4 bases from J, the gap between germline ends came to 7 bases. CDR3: CASSEGRAYGYTF. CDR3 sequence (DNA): TGTGCCAGCAGTGAAGGCAGGGCCTATGGCTACACCTTC.

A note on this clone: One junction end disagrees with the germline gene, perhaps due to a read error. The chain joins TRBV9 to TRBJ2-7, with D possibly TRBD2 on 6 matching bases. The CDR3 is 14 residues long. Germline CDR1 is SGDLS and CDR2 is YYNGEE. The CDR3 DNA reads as TGTGCCAGCAGCGTAGATAAGGAGGGTTACGGGCAGTACTTC. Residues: CASSVDKEGYGQYF.

CDR3 DNA sequence: TGTGCCAGCAGATCGGAGACAGGGAGCTATGGCTACACCTTC. The encoded protein is CASRSETGSYGYTF. The chain uses TRBV5-4 and TRBJ1-2, with 7 nucleotides matching TRBD1. The CDR3 is made up of 14 amino acids. After removal of 5 bases from V and 4 bases from J, the junction contained 8 bases not matched to a gene. Germline CDR1 is SGHNT and CDR2 is YYREEE (reference sequence).

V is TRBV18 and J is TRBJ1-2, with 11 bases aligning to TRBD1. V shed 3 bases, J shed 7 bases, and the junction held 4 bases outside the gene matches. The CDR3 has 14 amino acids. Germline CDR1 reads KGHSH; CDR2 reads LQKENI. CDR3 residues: CASSPGQGEVGYTF. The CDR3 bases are TGTGCCAGCTCACCGGGACAGGGGGAAGTTGGCTACACCTTC.

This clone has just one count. CDR3 loop: CASSLSTGVQETQYF. CDR3 DNA sequence: TGTGCCAGCAGTTTATCAACGGGGGTCCAAGAGACCCAGTACTTC. The V and J genes are TRBV27 and TRBJ2-5; D possibly corresponds to TRBD2 (6 bases). CDR1 is MNHEY and CDR2 is SMNVEV in the germline V gene (reference sequence). V was pared by 0 bases and J by 1 base, with 9 bases between. CDR3 length equals 15 residues.

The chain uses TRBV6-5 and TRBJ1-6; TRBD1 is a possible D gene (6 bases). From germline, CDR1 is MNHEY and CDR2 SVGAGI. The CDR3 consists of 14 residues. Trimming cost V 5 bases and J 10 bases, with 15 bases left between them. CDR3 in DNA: TGTGCCAGCAGTAGGGACACCGTCGGCTCACCCCTCCACTTT. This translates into CASSRDTVGSPLHF.

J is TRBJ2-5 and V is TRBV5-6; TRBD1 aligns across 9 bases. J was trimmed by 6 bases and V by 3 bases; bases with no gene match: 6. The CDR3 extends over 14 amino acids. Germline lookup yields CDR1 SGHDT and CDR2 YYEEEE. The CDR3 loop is CASSSRGQGKTQYF. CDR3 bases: TGTGCCAGCAGCTCAAGGGGACAGGGCAAGACCCAGTACTTC.

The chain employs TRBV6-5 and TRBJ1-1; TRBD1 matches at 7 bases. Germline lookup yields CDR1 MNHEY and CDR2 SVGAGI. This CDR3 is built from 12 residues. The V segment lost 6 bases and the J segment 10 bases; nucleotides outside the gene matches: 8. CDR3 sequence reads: CASSSTTGRAFF. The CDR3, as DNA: TGTGCCAGCAGCTCAACGACAGGGAGAGCTTTCTTT.

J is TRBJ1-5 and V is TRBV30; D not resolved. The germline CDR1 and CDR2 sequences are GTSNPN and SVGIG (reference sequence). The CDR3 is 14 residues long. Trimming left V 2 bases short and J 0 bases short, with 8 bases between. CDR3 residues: CAWSIGISNQPQHF. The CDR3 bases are TGTGCCTGGAGTATCGGGATTAGCAATCAGCCCCAGCATTTT.

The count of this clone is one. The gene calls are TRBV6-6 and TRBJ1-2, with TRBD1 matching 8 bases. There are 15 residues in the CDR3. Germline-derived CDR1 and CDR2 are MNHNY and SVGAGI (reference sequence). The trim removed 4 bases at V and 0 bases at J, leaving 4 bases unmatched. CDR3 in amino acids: CASSSPQGANYGYTF. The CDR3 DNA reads TGTGCCAGCAGTTCACCACAGGGGGCTAACTATGGCTACACCTTC.

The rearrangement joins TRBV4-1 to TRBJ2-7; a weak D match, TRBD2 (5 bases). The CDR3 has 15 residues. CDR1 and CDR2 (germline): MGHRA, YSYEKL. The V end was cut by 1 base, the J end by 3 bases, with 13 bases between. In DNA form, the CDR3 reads TGCGCCAGCAGCCAAGTCCTTATCGGGGACTACGAGCAGTACTTC. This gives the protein CASSQVLIGDYEQYF.